The T cell receptor (beta chain) under discussion was sequenced for a study of memory CD4+ T cells and cytomegalovirus serostatus. Looking at the study overall: Healthy Belgian adult donors included nine or ten CMV-positive and some 23 CMV-negative people.

Study-level results: Suggested: most of the CMV-linked TCR signature lies in CD4+ memory cells. CD4+ memory repertoires contained about 40% of the roughly 150 reported CMV TCRbeta sequences.

The V gene lost 5 bases and the J gene lost 1 base, with 18 bases spanning the gap. The germline CDR1 and CDR2 sequences are SGHTS and YDEGEE. The CDR3 is made up of 16 amino acids. Sequenced by immunoSEQ multiplex PCR; TCRdb stores in-frame clones only, minus some. The profile covers approximately 52,000 clones, with around four fifths appearing a single time and roughly 0.8% taken by the ten largest. A single count supports this clone. The antigen is undetermined. Single viable CD3+CD4+CD8-CD45RO+ cells were sorted as the memory CD4+ T cells. Total CD4+ T cells were enriched by CD4 positive selection.

V usage is TRBV5-8 and J usage is TRBJ1-1; the D is unclear. The source is an adult in good health and CMV-seronegative. The sequenced material came from memory CD4+ T cells from blood. CDR3 loop: CASSSIFNPANTEAFF. In DNA form, the CDR3 reads TGTGCCAGCAGTAGTATTTTCAACCCGGCGAACACTGAAGCTTTCTTT.